Presented here are 32 T cell receptor beta chains from one specimen sequenced in a study of early T cells in non-severe SARS-CoV-2 infection. Each CDR3 protein is one row after TCRdb ran MiXCR on the 5' RACE reads. The profile shows some 27,000 distinct CDR3 sequences, about 4.5% of them singletons. Material for sequencing was whole blood. These receptors were obtained from an adult who was a healthcare worker with PCR-confirmed SARS-CoV-2 infection or an uninfected control (not recorded which).

This clonotype was observed many times. J is TRBJ1-5 and V is TRBV4-1; TRBD1 agrees at 7 bases. The CDR3 loop spans 15 amino acids. Germline CDR1 is MGHRA and CDR2 is YSYEKL. V trimming: 1 base; J trimming: 4 bases; junction bases outside the gene matches: 4. CDR3 residues: CASSQGQGGNQPQHF. The CDR3 DNA is TGCGCCAGCAGCCAAGGACAGGGTGGAAATCAGCCCCAGCATTTT.

This clonotype has a count of ten or more. The chain joins TRBV28 to TRBJ1-6; unclear D gene. The CDR3 consists of 14 residues. Germline loops: CDR1 MDHEN, CDR2 SYDVKM. V was cut by 2 bases and J by 9 bases, with 11 bases left in between. The CDR3 coding sequence is TGTGCCAGCAGTTTACGCGTCCTGGGTTCACCCCTCCACTTT. Amino acids: CASSLRVLGSPLHF.

This clonotype was seen a handful of times. Relative to the germline gene, one junction end is altered; a read error may explain this. This chain links TRBV7-7 with TRBJ2-1, with 10 bases aligning to TRBD2. The CDR3 extends over 15 amino acids. Per the germline V gene, CDR1 is SSHAT and CDR2 is FNYEAQ (reference sequence). CDR3 in DNA: TGTGCTAGCAGTCATGGAGCGGGAGGGCCCAATGAGCAGTTCTTC. It encodes CASSHGAGGPNEQFF.

The rearrangement links TRBV29-1 to TRBJ2-4, with 8 bases matching TRBD2. V gave up 5 bases and J gave up 6 bases; unmatched junction bases: 3. Looked up from germline, CDR1 is SQVTM and CDR2 is ANQGSEA. The length of the CDR3 is 12 residues. CDR3 protein: CSVSGGGNIQYF. As DNA, the CDR3 is TGCAGCGTTTCGGGAGGGGGAAACATTCAGTACTTC.

A few counts support this clonotype. V usage is TRBV11-1 and J usage is TRBJ2-3; D gene ambiguous. Germline CDR1 reads SGHAT; CDR2 reads FQDESV (reference sequence). V was shortened by 4 bases and J by 4 bases, with 9 bases between the two germline ends. The CDR3 consists of 13 residues. CDR3: CASSSPPADTQYF. In nucleotides, the CDR3 is TGTGCCAGCAGCTCCCCCCCCGCAGATACGCAGTATTTT.

This clonotype was observed many times. The genes are TRBV7-2 and TRBJ2-1; D possibly corresponds to TRBD2 (5 bases). The CDR3 contains 16 residues. CDR1 is SGHTA and CDR2 is FQGNSA in the germline V gene. Trimming cost V 1 base and J 0 bases, with 10 bases left between them. CDR3 sequence: CASSLVATSSYNEQFF. The DNA for the CDR3 is TGTGCCAGCAGCTTAGTAGCGACAAGCTCCTACAATGAGCAGTTCTTC.

This clonotype was found many times. This chain connects TRBV29-1 to TRBJ2-1; D tentatively reads TRBD1 or TRBD2 (6 bases each). Germline V CDR1 and CDR2: SQVTM, ANQGSEA. The CDR3 is 15 residues long. V gave up 7 bases and J gave up 5 bases, with 21 bases separating them. CDR3 region: CSAWGAGQGHNEQFF. The CDR3 DNA reads as TGCAGCGCCTGGGGGGCAGGCCAAGGTCACAATGAGCAGTTCTTC.

This clonotype was seen repeatedly, ten times or more. This chain uses TRBV6-5 with TRBJ2-2; D is perhaps TRBD2 (6 bases). V shed 6 bases and J shed 3 bases, with 11 bases lying between them. The CDR3 has 14 amino acids. Germline V gives CDR1 MNHEY, CDR2 SVGAGI. For the CDR3, the DNA is TGTGCCAGCAGGGGGGAGGCTGACACCGGGGAGCTGTTTTTT. This codes for CASRGEADTGELFF.

In this sample, this clonotype turned up many times. The chain employs TRBV6-1 and TRBJ2-1; possibly TRBD1 for D (6 bases). V lost 7 bases, J lost 1 base, and 11 bases lay in between. This CDR3 has 14 residues. Germline CDR1 reads MNHNS; CDR2 reads SASEGT. The chain's CDR3 is CASIGGVSYNEQFF. The CDR3 DNA sequence: TGTGCCAGCATAGGGGGAGTTTCCTACAATGAGCAGTTCTTC.

In its sample, this clonotype was seen many times. The V gene is TRBV12-3 or TRBV12-4, the J gene TRBJ2-3; no clear D. The CDR3 length is 13 residues. The V gene lost 3 bases and the J gene lost 2 bases, with 6 bases spanning the gap. The CDR3 nucleotides are TGTGCCAGCAGTTTCTGGAACACAGATACGCAGTATTTT. Amino acids: CASSFWNTDTQYF.

The chain recombines TRBV5-1 with TRBJ1-2; D gene unclear. CDR3 size: 12 residues. Germline values: CDR1 SGHRS, CDR2 YFSETQ. The germline V and J ends were trimmed by 4 bases and 12 bases, with 16 bases remaining between them. CDR3 sequence: CASSTSGSRNTF. The DNA of the CDR3 is TGCGCCAGCAGCACCTCCGGGAGCCGGAACACCTTC.

This clonotype has at least ten counts. This chain's CDR3 is CSALVWGSSYNEQFF. CDR3 bases: TGCAGTGCCCTCGTTTGGGGGAGCTCCTACAATGAGCAGTTCTTC. The rearrangement joins TRBV20-1 to TRBJ2-1; perhaps D is TRBD1 or TRBD2 (5 bases each). The CDR3 covers 15 residues. Germline CDR1 is DFQATT and CDR2 is SNEGSKA (reference sequence). V gave up 6 bases and J gave up 0 bases, with 15 bases separating them.

The table lists this clonotype with many counts. The chain is built from TRBV5-1 and TRBJ2-1; 9 nucleotides line up with TRBD2. Germline V CDR1 and CDR2: SGHRS, YFSETQ. The trim removed 7 bases at V and 3 bases at J, leaving 2 bases unmatched. CDR3 length: 13 amino acids. The CDR3 is CASSTSGYNEQFF. In DNA, the CDR3 is TGCGCCAGCTCGACTAGCGGCTACAATGAGCAGTTCTTC.

This clonotype was seen ten or more times. V and J are TRBV27 and TRBJ2-4, with TRBD2 identical over 8 bases. The CDR3 totals 18 residues. Losses at the gene ends were 6 bases for V and 2 bases for J; bases not matched to a gene: 15. CDR1 and CDR2 (germline): MNHEY, SMNVEV (reference sequence). CDR3 protein: CASSSIAGTALSKNIQYF. The CDR3 DNA follows: TGTGCCAGCAGCTCTATAGCGGGGACCGCCCTCTCCAAAAACATTCAGTACTTC.

This clonotype occurred a few times. The chain employs TRBV5-4 and TRBJ2-7; D unclear. Trimming left V 4 bases short and J 6 bases short, with 14 bases between. CDR3 size: 13 residues. Per the germline V gene, CDR1 is SGHNT and CDR2 is YYREEE (reference sequence). The CDR3 reads CASSVIGAGEQYF. CDR3 DNA sequence: TGTGCCAGCAGCGTGATCGGAGCTGGCGAGCAGTACTTC.

This clonotype occurred many times. The rearrangement links TRBV5-4 to TRBJ2-7; D not certain. The CDR3 covers 15 residues. The ends were cut back, 4 bases at V and 0 bases at J, with 14 bases in the middle. Germline V gene sequence: CDR1 SGHNT, CDR2 YYREEE (reference sequence). CDR3 protein: CASSARAHSSYEQYF. The CDR3 bases are TGTGCCAGCAGCGCGCGAGCGCACTCCTCCTACGAGCAGTACTTC.

This clonotype showed up many times. The chain has TRBV10-3 and TRBJ2-1; tentatively, D is TRBD2 (5 bases). Germline CDR1 is ENHRY and CDR2 is SYGVKD. Trimming took 6 bases from V and 2 from J, leaving 14 bases between them. The CDR3 spans 15 residues. CDR3 DNA: TGTGCCATCAGAGGAGGCCCCCTGGCCTACAATGAGCAGTTCTTC. Its protein product is CAIRGGPLAYNEQFF.

This clonotype was detected ten times or more. The chain carries TRBV6-2 or TRBV6-3 and TRBJ2-7; 12 bases are shared with TRBD2. V shed 8 bases and J 6 bases; nucleotides not matched to a gene: 11. Per the germline V gene, CDR1 is MNHEY and CDR2 is SVGEGT. This CDR3 is 15 amino acids long. The CDR3 sequence is CASLETSGSSREQYF. CDR3 nucleotide sequence: TGTGCCAGCCTAGAGACTAGCGGGAGTTCCCGCGAGCAGTACTTC.

This clonotype was detected many times. The chain joins TRBV12-5 to TRBJ2-2; 10 positions agree with TRBD1. The germline gives CDR1 LGHNT, CDR2 FRNRAP. V lost 0 bases to trimming and J lost 6 bases; unmatched junction nucleotides: 4. The CDR3 runs 16 residues. CDR3 coding DNA: TGTGCTAGTGGTTTGGTGGGACAGGGGCTGGCCGGGGAGCTGTTTTTT. Protein sequence: CASGLVGQGLAGELFF.

This clonotype was counted ten times or more. The V gene is TRBV12-3 or TRBV12-4, the J gene TRBJ1-4; D ambiguous. CDR3 length: 14 residues. V shed 2 bases and J shed 5 bases, with 9 bases lying between them. The CDR3 region has the DNA TGTGCCAGCAGTTTAAGGCAGTACAATGAAAAACTGTTTTTT. Translation gives CASSLRQYNEKLFF.

This clonotype was recorded at least ten times. This chain joins TRBV7-2 and TRBJ2-1; 7 bases are shared with TRBD2. Germline V lookup: CDR1 SGHTA, CDR2 FQGNSA. There are 14 residues in the CDR3. V shed 4 bases and J 9 bases; nucleotides not matched to a gene: 9. The CDR3 here is CASSSRWAGVEQFF. In nucleotides, the CDR3 is TGTGCCAGCAGCTCAAGGTGGGCGGGGGTTGAGCAGTTCTTC.

This clonotype was seen a handful of times. The V gene is TRBV24-1, the J gene TRBJ2-1; 9 bases line up with TRBD1. The CDR3 is 16 residues long. Losses at the gene ends were 2 bases for V and 2 bases for J; bases not matched to a gene: 3. Germline lookup yields CDR1 KGHDR and CDR2 SFDVKD. CDR3 sequence reads: CATSDSGTGTYNEQFF. CDR3 in DNA: TGTGCCACCAGTGATTCCGGGACAGGGACCTACAATGAGCAGTTCTTC.

This clonotype was detected only a few times. The chain carries TRBV12-3 or TRBV12-4 and TRBJ2-5, with D unresolved. V was shortened by 1 base and J by 0 bases, with 12 bases between the two germline ends. This CDR3 region has 16 residues. CDR3 amino acids: CASSLGVETYQETQYF. The CDR3 coding sequence is TGTGCCAGCAGTTTAGGTGTGGAGACGTACCAAGAGACCCAGTACTTC.

This clonotype was counted many times. The chain is built from TRBV28 and TRBJ2-7; D is unresolved. V was shortened by 5 bases and J by 2 bases, with 10 bases between the two germline ends. This CDR3 region has 13 residues. Germline V gene data show CDR1 as MDHEN and CDR2 as SYDVKM. The CDR3 protein is CASSPLTPYEQYF. CDR3 sequence (DNA): TGTGCCAGCAGTCCCCTTACCCCCTACGAGCAGTACTTC. Combining the CDR3 with reference TRBV28 and TRBJ2-7 gives the whole variable domain DVKVTQSSRYLVKRTGEKVFLECVQDMDHENMFWYRQDPGLGLRLIYFSYDVKMKEKGDIPEGYSVSREKKERFSLILESASTNQTSMYLCASSPLTPYEQYFGPGTRLTVT.

J is TRBJ2-1 and V is TRBV7-9, with D tentatively TRBD2 (6 bases). From germline, CDR1 is SEHNR and CDR2 FQNEAQ (reference sequence). This CDR3 is built from 14 residues. The V end was cut by 1 base, the J end by 7 bases, with 11 bases between. The CDR3 DNA sequence: TGTGCCAGCAGCTTAGACGGGAGTGGAAATGAGCAGTTCTTC. This codes for CASSLDGSGNEQFF.

This chain links TRBV7-9 with TRBJ2-2; the D is unclear. The V end lost 1 base, the J end lost 6 bases, and 9 bases lay between the germline ends. CDR3 length equals 14 residues. CDR1 is SEHNR and CDR2 is FQNEAQ in the germline V gene (reference sequence). The CDR3 reads CASSLDRVSGELFF. Here the CDR3 DNA reads TGTGCCAGCAGCTTAGATAGAGTGTCCGGGGAGCTGTTTTTT.

This clonotype was found many times. For the CDR3, the DNA is TGCAGTGCTAGAGCGGGAGGTCAGCCCCAGCATTTT. The encoded protein is CSARAGGQPQHF. This rearrangement joins TRBV20-1 to TRBJ1-5; no reliable D call. Germline-derived CDR1 and CDR2 are DFQATT and SNEGSKA (reference sequence). V dropped 1 base and J dropped 6 bases, with 7 bases sitting between them. The CDR3 has 12 amino acids.

This clonotype was picked up many times. V is TRBV5-4 and J is TRBJ2-3; weak D call: TRBD2 (5 bases). V dropped 0 bases and J dropped 2 bases, with 19 bases sitting between them. Germline CDR1 and CDR2: SGHNT and YYREEE (reference sequence). This CDR3 contains 18 residues. The CDR3 spells CASSLARPGGGFTDTQYF. For the CDR3, the DNA is TGTGCCAGCAGCTTGGCACGTCCGGGCGGAGGTTTCACAGATACGCAGTATTTT.

This clonotype was detected ten times or more. The chain joins TRBV6-1 to TRBJ2-5; the D gene is possibly TRBD2 (7 bases). Germline V CDR1 and CDR2: MNHNS, SASEGT. The CDR3 has 15 amino acids. Between the trimmed V and J ends, which lost 8 bases and 1 base, there was a span of 17 bases. CDR3 loop: CASGGGQPLQETQYF. The CDR3, as DNA: TGTGCCAGCGGGGGGGGACAACCCCTCCAAGAGACCCAGTACTTC.

The sample holds a few counts of this clonotype. This chain connects TRBV25-1 to TRBJ1-6; 9 nucleotides match TRBD1. The germline V gene encodes CDR1 MGHDK and CDR2 SYGVNS. The V gene end was trimmed by 4 bases and the J gene end by 11 bases; junction bases not matched to a gene: 6. The CDR3 has 14 residues. CDR3: CASSGTGEVTPLHF. DNA for the CDR3: TGTGCCAGCAGTGGGACAGGGGAAGTAACACCCCTCCACTTT.

On this clonotype itself: A much more abundant neighbour one base away suggests this may be a read error. V is TRBV6-6 and J is TRBJ2-7; TRBD1 might be the D (6 bases). CDR1 is MNHNY and CDR2 is SVGAGI in the germline V gene (reference sequence). This CDR3 spans 16 amino acids. The CDR3 loop is CVSSPTMPGTTYEQYF. Written as DNA, the CDR3 is TGTGTCAGCAGCCCCACTATGCCCGGGACAACCTACGAGCAGTACTTC.

This clonotype was detected many times. This chain links TRBV4-3 with TRBJ2-2; no firm D call. The CDR3 runs to 14 residues. Per germline, CDR1 LGHNA and CDR2 YSLEER. The V and J ends lost 4 bases and 1 base respectively, with 7 bases between them. Here the CDR3 DNA reads TGCGCCAGCAGCCCTTGGGTGAACACCGGGGAGCTGTTTTTT. Translated, it gives CASSPWVNTGELFF.